The TCR beta chain described here comes from a study of naive and memory T cell subsets. The SP2 primer and nested alpha and beta constant region primers amplified ligated cDNA in four rounds. TCRdb used MiXCR to reprocess the 5' RACE reads, holding one entry per CDR3 protein. The sample carries tens of thousands of distinct CDR3 sequences, approximately 6.6% recorded once. Per germline, CDR1 LGHNA and CDR2 YNFKEQ. The CDR3 spans 16 residues. V was trimmed by 0 bases and J by 7 bases, leaving 16 bases between them. The table lists this clonotype with many counts. An oligonucleotide containing a UMI was ligated to the 3' end of TCR cDNA.

This receptor was identified in a male donor in good health. The chain recombines TRBV4-2 with TRBJ2-1; possibly TRBD1 for D (6 bases). For the CDR3, the DNA is TGTGCCAGCAGCCAAGATGACAGGCCTGCCCGAAATGAGCAGTTCTTC. Translation gives CASSQDDRPARNEQFF.